The entry below gives a single T cell receptor beta chain sequence along with its context. Libraries were prepared by immunoSEQ multiplex PCR; TCRdb keeps only in-frame clonotypes and omits some of them. The sample lists tens of thousands of clones, roughly 90% occurring once. The data derive from a study of T cell changes during pregnancy in multiple sclerosis. This sequence was found in a female donor with multiple sclerosis, enrolled in a pregnancy study. The material was peripheral blood, obtained in the second trimester of pregnancy.

The CDR3: CASSTRAGATYNEQFF. CDR3 sequence (DNA): TGTGCCAGCAGCACGCGAGCGGGAGCGACCTACAATGAGCAGTTCTTC. The V call is TRBV7-2, the J call TRBJ2-1; 8 bases align to TRBD2. CDR3 length: 16 amino acids. Germline trimming cut 5 bases from V and 2 bases from J; bases unmatched to any gene: 8. CDR1 and CDR2 from the germline V gene are SGHTA and FQGNSA.